One sample yielded the 16 T cell receptor beta chains listed below, sequenced in a study of T cells in localized non-small cell lung cancer (dated by TCRdb to between 2020 and 2021). The library was made by the immunoSEQ multiplex PCR assay. The table was pulled from immuneACCESS by TCRdb, which kept in-frame rearrangements only. Such tables lose some clones; where checked, under half of the loss comes from unresolved V genes, and the rest has no known cause. The sample yields 100,000 to 150,000 clones; roughly nine tenths were counted once. The ten biggest clones cover over 1.5% of the sample. Material: peripheral blood, obtained before any cancer treatment. All receptors derive from a female donor of 60 years or more with stage I lung adenocarcinoma.

As DNA, the CDR3 is TGTGCCAGCAGCAGGACTAGCGAGATCACAGATACGCAGTATTTT. Its translation: CASSRTSEITDTQYF. The chain couples TRBV5-4 to TRBJ2-3; TRBD2 matches 9 bases. The germline CDR1 and CDR2 sequences are SGHNT and YYREEE (reference sequence). The junction had 5 bases not matched to a gene; V was cut back by 4 bases and J by 2 bases. The CDR3 covers 15 residues.

The V call is TRBV6-1, the J call TRBJ2-7; possibly TRBD1 or TRBD2 for D (5 bases each). Trimming left V 2 bases short and J 5 bases short, with 13 bases between. In germline, CDR1 is MNHNS, CDR2 SASEGT. The CDR3 has 14 amino acids. CDR3 loop: CASSELYRGHEQYF. The CDR3 DNA reads as TGTGCCAGCAGTGAACTGTACCGGGGCCACGAGCAGTACTTC.

This chain links TRBV5-6 with TRBJ2-5; 11 nucleotides align to TRBD2. The CDR3 covers 17 residues. J was trimmed by 2 bases and V by 0 bases; bases with no gene match: 6. CDR1 is SGHDT, CDR2 YYEEEE, per germline. This CDR3 reads CASSLGDRLAGQETQYF. The CDR3 coding sequence is TGTGCCAGCAGCTTGGGGGACAGACTAGCGGGGCAAGAGACCCAGTACTTC.

The chain carries TRBV9 and TRBJ2-1, with a tentative D call TRBD2 (5 bases). The CDR3 has 15 amino acids. With 2 bases removed from V and 1 base from J, the gap between germline ends came to 10 bases. Germline V gene data show CDR1 as SGDLS and CDR2 as YYNGEE. The CDR3 protein is CASSVGRGSYNEQFF. The DNA of the CDR3 is TGTGCCAGCAGCGTCGGACGGGGATCCTACAATGAGCAGTTCTTC.

The V gene is TRBV7-9, the J gene TRBJ2-2; no reliable D call. CDR1 is SEHNR and CDR2 is FQNEAQ in the germline V gene (reference sequence). Deletions cut 3 bases from V and 5 bases from J, with 7 bases between. This CDR3 is built from 13 residues. In DNA form, the CDR3 reads TGTGCCAGCAGCTTCTCCAGTACCGGGGAGCTGTTTTTT. Protein sequence: CASSFSSTGELFF.

The chain has TRBV30 and TRBJ1-2; 7 positions match TRBD1. V was pared by 5 bases and J by 3 bases, with 6 bases of the junction left unmatched. Germline loops: CDR1 GTSNPN, CDR2 SVGIG (reference sequence). The CDR3 has 13 residues. The CDR3 DNA is TGTGCCTGGGTAACCGGGACAGACTATGGCTACACCTTC. Translation: CAWVTGTDYGYTF. The full variable domain, completed using reference TRBV30 and TRBJ1-2, is SQTIHQWPATLVQPVGSPLSLECTVEGTSNPNLYWYRQAAGRGLQLLFYSVGIGQISSEVPQNLSASRPQDRQFILSSKKLLLSDSGFYLCAWVTGTDYGYTFGSGTRLTVV.

This sequence joins TRBV11-2 and TRBJ2-3; no reliable D call. Germline V gene data show CDR1 as SGHAT and CDR2 as FQNNGV. V lost 1 base and J lost 0, with 5 bases in between. There are 14 residues in the CDR3. In nucleotides, the CDR3 is TGTGCCAGCAGCTTAGTCGGGAGCACAGATACGCAGTATTTT. This gives the protein CASSLVGSTDTQYF.

This clone appeared once. J is TRBJ1-1 and V is TRBV5-1; D is unresolved. V was shortened by 0 bases and J by 2 bases, with 5 bases between the two germline ends. Germline CDR1 and CDR2: SGHRS and YFSETQ. This CDR3 spans 13 amino acids. The CDR3 bases are TGCGCCAGCAGCTTGGACCCTAACACTGAAGCTTTCTTT. The encoded protein is CASSLDPNTEAFF. Supplemented by reference TRBV5-1 and TRBJ1-1, the full variable domain reads KAGVTQTPRYLIKTRGQQVTLSCSPISGHRSVSWYQQTPGQGLQFLFEYFSETQRNKGNFPGRFSGRQFSNSRSEMNVSTLELGDSALYLCASSLDPNTEAFFGQGTRLTVV.

The genes are TRBV19 and TRBJ1-3; D remains unclear. The CDR3 contains 13 residues. Looked up from germline, CDR1 is LNHDA and CDR2 is SQIVND (reference sequence). Between the trimmed V and J ends, which lost 7 bases and 0 bases, there was a span of 7 bases. For the CDR3, the DNA is TGTGCCAGTATGGAGAACTCTGGAAACACCATATATTTT. Residues: CASMENSGNTIYF.

The chain links TRBV11-3 to TRBJ2-1; TRBD2 might be the D (6 bases). Germline V gene lookup returns CDR1 SGHNT and CDR2 YENEEA. This CDR3 contains 17 residues. With 1 base removed from V and 0 bases from J, the gap between germline ends came to 13 bases. CDR3 in amino acids: CASSLVLSGSSYNEQFF. CDR3 nucleotides: TGTGCCAGCAGCTTAGTTCTTAGCGGTAGCTCCTACAATGAGCAGTTCTTC.

The table lists this clone with a count of one. The chain has TRBV29-1 and TRBJ2-7; D gene uncertain. Germline V gives CDR1 SQVTM, CDR2 ANQGSEA. V was clipped by 4 bases and J by 0 bases, with 10 bases between them. This CDR3 is built from 13 residues. The CDR3 here is CSVGWRTSYEQYF. The CDR3 nucleotides read TGCAGCGTTGGGTGGCGGACCTCCTACGAGCAGTACTTC.

This clone was seen a single time. The V call is TRBV19, the J call TRBJ2-3; unclear D gene. The germline V gene has CDR1 LNHDA and CDR2 SQIVND (reference sequence). The CDR3 extends over 11 amino acids. The V end lost 5 bases, the J end lost 7 bases, and 7 bases lay between the germline ends. The CDR3 region has the DNA TGTGCCAGTAGTTTTAGAAATACGCAGTATTTT. It yields the protein CASSFRNTQYF.

The sample holds one count of this clone. The chain joins TRBV25-1 to TRBJ2-3; D is unclear. The V end was cut by 2 bases, the J end by 4 bases, with 10 bases between. From germline, CDR1 is MGHDK and CDR2 SYGVNS. CDR3 size: 14 residues. DNA of the CDR3: TGTGCCAGCAGTGAACAGTTAGGCCCAGATACGCAGTATTTT. Amino acids: CASSEQLGPDTQYF.

V gene TRBV11-2 combines with J gene TRBJ2-1; D may be TRBD2 (5 bases). Germline V lookup: CDR1 SGHAT, CDR2 FQNNGV. The CDR3 runs to 14 residues. With 5 bases removed from V and 6 bases from J, the gap between germline ends came to 14 bases. Written as DNA, the CDR3 is TGTGCCAGCAGCCCCTCCTATCGGGGCAATGAGCAGTTCTTC. Amino acid sequence: CASSPSYRGNEQFF.

The chain recombines TRBV4-2 with TRBJ1-4; TRBD1 aligns across 10 bases. CDR3 size: 15 residues. The germline V gene encodes CDR1 LGHNA and CDR2 YNFKEQ. Trimming took 4 bases from V and 8 from J; bases not matched to a gene: 7. CDR3 loop: CASSPSTGGLEKLFF. CDR3 in DNA: TGTGCCAGCAGCCCCTCGACAGGGGGCCTGGAAAAACTGTTTTTT.

V and J are TRBV30 and TRBJ1-2, with a tentative D call TRBD1 (5 bases). Germline loops: CDR1 GTSNPN, CDR2 SVGIG (reference sequence). V was shortened by 3 bases and J by 6 bases, with 14 bases between the two germline ends. The CDR3 covers 13 residues. CDR3 DNA sequence: TGTGCCTGGAGAGTAACGCGGGGCGATGGCTACACCTTC. Protein product: CAWRVTRGDGYTF.